This T cell receptor (beta chain) was identified in a study of cytomegalovirus exposure and HLA in healthy donors. V gave up 2 bases and J gave up 5 bases, with 19 bases separating them. The CDR3 is 17 residues long. Germline loops: CDR1 MDHEN, CDR2 SYDVKM. It was with 60 Vbeta and 13 Jbeta primers that the PCR ran. Profiling relied on immunoSEQ multiplex PCR, and the TCRdb table lists in-frame clones only, not all of them. The sample comprises more than 80,000 clones, 78% of which are singletons, and approximately 4% rests with the top ten. The clonotype originates from a woman in her forties in good health and CMV-seropositive. The specimen was PBMCs. The chain carries TRBV28 and TRBJ2-1, with D perhaps TRBD1 (6 bases). CDR3 loop: CASSLNIPEDRNNEQFF. The DNA for the CDR3 is TGTGCCAGCAGTTTAAATATTCCCGAGGACAGAAACAATGAGCAGTTCTTC.